Sequencing of this T cell receptor (beta chain) was carried out in a study of OX40 agonist ivuxolimab in advanced cancers. Assay: immunoSEQ multiplex PCR; the TCRdb copy retains only in-frame clones and omits some. In the table there are about 100,000 clones, less than 95% of which are singletons. V lost 6 bases, J lost 3 bases, and 4 bases stayed unmatched. The germline V gene has CDR1 KGHSH and CDR2 LQKENI. This CDR3 has 14 residues. V is TRBV18 and J is TRBJ2-7; 11 bases are a match to TRBD1. This receptor was obtained from an adult with an advanced solid tumor such as melanoma, head and neck, liver or kidney cancer. The sequences come from CD4+ or CD8+ T cells sorted from blood, collected in a trial of the OX40 agonist ivuxolimab. In nucleotides, the CDR3 is TGTGCCAGCTCGCCCGGGACAGGGGGCTACGAGCAGTACTTC. Translating it yields CASSPGTGGYEQYF.